Each of the 14 T cell receptor beta chains below was sequenced from the same sample in a study of OX40 agonist ivuxolimab in advanced cancers. Repertoires were generated with immunoSEQ multiplex PCR, while TCRdb's copy carries only in-frame clones and drops some. This sample yields about 92,000 clones, of which less than 85% are seen a single time; around 5.8% belongs to the top ten. The source material was CD4+ or CD8+ T cells sorted from blood, sampled in a trial of the OX40 agonist ivuxolimab. These receptors all stem from an adult with an advanced solid tumor such as melanoma, head and neck, liver or kidney cancer.

The sample holds one count of this clone. This chain links TRBV28 with TRBJ2-1; no clear D gene. This CDR3 contains 11 residues. Trimming removed 2 bases from V and 6 bases from J, with 2 bases in between. The V gene's germline CDR1 is MDHEN and CDR2 SYDVKM. The CDR3 nucleotides are TGTGCCAGCAGTTTAGGCAATGAGCAGTTCTTC. Amino acids: CASSLGNEQFF.

The gene calls are TRBV19 and TRBJ2-1; D ambiguous. The CDR3 runs 13 residues. Germline assignment: CDR1 LNHDA and CDR2 SQIVND (reference sequence). V was trimmed by 5 bases and J by 4 bases, leaving 9 bases between them. CDR3 nucleotide sequence: TGTGCCAGTAGTCCTAGACTTTACAATGAGCAGTTCTTC. Protein sequence: CASSPRLYNEQFF.

V is TRBV12-5 and J is TRBJ2-3; 7 bases match TRBD2. Per germline, CDR1 LGHNT and CDR2 FRNRAP. Trimming cost V 6 bases and J 3 bases; bases outside gene matches: 6. CDR3 length: 14 residues. The CDR3 here is CASGISGPTDTQYF. In nucleotides, the CDR3 is TGTGCTAGTGGCATTAGCGGGCCGACAGATACGCAGTATTTT.

The chain carries TRBV5-1 and TRBJ2-1; D is ambiguous. Trimming left V 6 bases short and J 5 bases short, with 18 bases between. The CDR3 is 15 residues long. CDR1 is SGHRS, CDR2 YFSETQ, per germline. The CDR3 protein is CASKEKPTSDNEQFF. CDR3 DNA sequence: TGCGCCAGCAAGGAAAAACCGACTTCGGACAATGAGCAGTTCTTC.

V is TRBV7-3 and J is TRBJ1-1; no definite D call. Germline CDR1 SGHTA, CDR2 FQGTGA. Trimming shortened V by 2 bases and J by 1 base, and 8 bases separated the two germline ends. The CDR3 spans 14 residues. Here the CDR3 DNA reads TGTGCCAGCAGCTTAGGACGGGCGAACACTGAAGCTTTCTTT. Its protein product is CASSLGRANTEAFF.

The rearrangement joins TRBV5-4 to TRBJ1-4; D remains ambiguous. This CDR3 is 14 amino acids long. V was shortened by 2 bases and J by 0 bases, with 5 bases between the two germline ends. Germline CDR1 reads SGHNT; CDR2 reads YYREEE (reference sequence). The CDR3 coding sequence is TGTGCCAGCAGCTTACATGCAACTAATGAAAAACTGTTTTTT. Its translation: CASSLHATNEKLFF.

In DNA form, the CDR3 reads TGCGCCAGCAGCCCGGACAGGGGCAATCAGCCCCAGCATTTT. Its translation: CASSPDRGNQPQHF. The chain combines TRBV4-1 with TRBJ1-5, with 8 positions matching TRBD1. This CDR3 contains 14 residues. V trimming: 4 bases; J trimming: 2 bases; junction bases outside the gene matches: 1. Germline CDR1 and CDR2: MGHRA and YSYEKL.

This clone occurred many times. CDR3 in amino acids: CASSLSGGGLYF. The CDR3 DNA reads as TGTGCCAGCAGCTTAAGTGGCGGCGGGTTGTACTTC. The chain is built from TRBV7-2 and TRBJ2-7; possible D gene TRBD2, 5 bases. This CDR3 is built from 12 residues. Deletions cut 2 bases from V and 12 bases from J, with 14 bases between. Germline V gene sequence: CDR1 SGHTA, CDR2 FQGNSA.

Only one count was recorded for this clone. The rearrangement joins TRBV19 to TRBJ1-3, with D unclear. Trimming removed 7 bases from V and 0 bases from J, with 10 bases in between. The germline gives CDR1 LNHDA, CDR2 SQIVND (reference sequence). The CDR3 length is 14 residues. Written as DNA, the CDR3 is TGTGCCAGTATGAGGGCAGACTCTGGAAACACCATATATTTT. It translates to CASMRADSGNTIYF.

DNA for the CDR3: TGCGCCAGCAGCCAAGTACTAGCTTTAGATACGCAGTATTTT. Amino acids: CASSQVLALDTQYF. The J gene is TRBJ2-3, the V gene TRBV4-3, with a weak D call TRBD2 (6 bases). CDR3 length equals 14 residues. Looked up from germline, CDR1 is LGHNA and CDR2 is YSLEER. Trimming left V 1 base short and J 5 bases short, with 10 bases between.

The chain combines TRBV6-5 with TRBJ1-4, with a possible D match to TRBD1 (5 bases). CDR3 length: 13 amino acids. Trimming took off 0 bases at V and 7 bases at J, with 6 bases between the two ends. Looked up from germline, CDR1 is MNHEY and CDR2 is SVGAGI. Written as DNA, the CDR3 is TGTGCCAGCAGTTACTCGGGGGTTGAAAAACTGTTTTTT. It is translated as CASSYSGVEKLFF.

V gene TRBV6-5 combines with J gene TRBJ2-7, with unresolved D. The CDR3 loop spans 13 amino acids. Germline lookup yields CDR1 MNHEY and CDR2 SVGAGI. V was trimmed by 0 bases and J by 3 bases, leaving 6 bases between them. CDR3 sequence (DNA): TGTGCCAGCAGTTACTCTCCCAACTACGAGCAGTACTTC. It translates to CASSYSPNYEQYF.

In its sample, this clone was seen once. CDR3 nucleotides: TGTGCCAGCAGTTCCCACGACGGAAACGAGCAGTACTTC. Residues: CASSSHDGNEQYF. This sequence joins TRBV27 and TRBJ2-7; D is undetermined. Germline V gives CDR1 MNHEY, CDR2 SMNVEV (reference sequence). Trimming took 4 bases from V and 5 from J, leaving 12 bases between them. The CDR3 is 13 amino acids.

The rearrangement uses TRBV21-1 and TRBJ2-3; TRBD1 is the table's D call, not checked against the DNA. TRBV21-1 is a recognized pseudogene. CDR3 size: 17 residues. The CDR3 spells CASSKYREKAITDTQYF. The CDR3 DNA follows: TGTGCCAGCAGCAAATACAGGGAAAAGGCAATCACAGATACGCAGTATTTT.